This T cell receptor beta chain is from a study of blood T cell repertoires in COVID-19. Turning to the study itself: The samples span acute and convalescent COVID-19 from the United States, Italy and Spain. T cells, B-cell-depleted T cells, or PBMCs provided the cDNA or gDNA that served as material.

Methods used by the authors: How many nucleated cells were present was estimated from reference gene primer amplification. Sequencing was performed with immunoSEQ multiplex PCR; in TCRdb, only in-frame clones are kept and a portion is missing. V, J and clone size reflect that table, while D and trimming were determined from the DNA. The sample contains 350,000 to 450,000 clones, around nine tenths of which appear only once. V was cut by 3 bases and J by 0 bases, with 12 bases left in between. In germline, CDR1 is SGHKS, CDR2 YYEKEE (reference sequence). The CDR3 loop spans 15 amino acids. Sequencing input: peripheral blood. This receptor was identified in a human donor in a cohort sampled during active COVID-19. The V call is TRBV5-5, the J call TRBJ1-1; perhaps TRBD1 as D (6 bases). CDR3 sequence reads: CASSSQGLLNTEAFF. DNA for the CDR3: TGTGCCAGCAGCTCACAGGGTCTATTGAACACTGAAGCTTTCTTT. The whole variable domain, remainder taken from reference TRBV5-5 and TRBJ1-1, is DAGVTQSPTHLIKTRGQQVTLRCSPISGHKSVSWYQQVLGQGPQFIFQYYEKEERGRGNFPDRFSARQFPNYSSELNVNALLLGDSALYLCASSSQGLLNTEAFFGQGTRLTVV.